Shown below are 21 T cell receptor beta chains from a single sample sequenced in a study of PD-L1 blockade in urothelial cancer. The time point: peripheral blood 6 weeks after treatment start. Sequencing was performed with immunoSEQ multiplex PCR; in TCRdb, only in-frame clones are kept and a portion is missing. This sample has some 120,000 clones, with 86% found just once. The input for sequencing was PBMCs, taken around atezolizumab (anti-PD-L1) treatment. These receptors were taken from a man aged 45 to 65 with urothelial cancer.

In this sample, this clone turned up a few times. The chain carries TRBV12-1 and TRBJ2-7; the DNA was not used to check the table's D call, TRBD2. TRBV12-1 is annotated as a pseudogene. The CDR3 spans 15 residues. CDR3 in amino acids: CASSFASSGGYEQYF. As DNA, the CDR3 is TGTGCCAGCAGCTTTGCGTCGAGCGGCGGCTACGAGCAGTACTTC.

CDR3 amino acids: CASSATQTTGANVLTF. CDR3 nucleotides: TGTGCCAGCAGTGCAACTCAGACTACGGGGGCCAACGTCCTGACTTTC. The chain has TRBV2 and TRBJ2-6; the D gene is possibly TRBD2 (5 bases). The ends were cut back, 4 bases at V and 4 bases at J, with 14 bases in the middle. Germline V CDR1 and CDR2: SNHLY, FYNNEI. The CDR3 is made up of 16 amino acids.

The genes are TRBV7-2 and TRBJ2-2, with D perhaps matching TRBD1 (6 bases). The CDR3 loop spans 14 amino acids. V was shortened by 0 bases and J by 6 bases, with 8 bases between the two germline ends. Germline CDR1 SGHTA, CDR2 FQGNSA. The CDR3 is CASSLAQGAGELFF. The DNA for the CDR3 is TGTGCCAGCAGCTTAGCACAGGGTGCCGGGGAGCTGTTTTTT.

In its sample, this clone was seen a few times. The chain carries TRBV11-3 and TRBJ2-1, with a weak D call TRBD2 (5 bases). The CDR3 consists of 17 residues. Trimming pared 1 base from V and 0 bases from J, leaving 13 bases between. CDR1 and CDR2 from the germline V gene are SGHNT and YENEEA. The CDR3 reads CASSLGNGISSYNEQFF. The CDR3 coding sequence is TGTGCCAGCAGCTTAGGGAACGGGATCAGCTCCTACAATGAGCAGTTCTTC.

The chain joins TRBV14 to TRBJ1-3; possible D gene TRBD1, 6 bases. The CDR3 is 13 amino acids. Per the germline V gene, CDR1 is SGHDN and CDR2 is FVKESK. Between the trimmed V and J ends, which lost 4 bases and 4 bases, there was a span of 8 bases. CDR3 sequence: CASSPGQGNTIYF. CDR3 DNA: TGTGCCAGCAGCCCCGGACAGGGAAACACCATATATTTT.

This clone was counted a few times. The rearrangement uses TRBV18 and TRBJ1-2; TRBD1 might be the D (6 bases). CDR1 and CDR2 from the germline V gene are KGHSH and LQKENI. CDR3 length: 16 amino acids. The ends were cut back, 0 bases at V and 7 bases at J, with 18 bases in the middle. CDR3 region: CASSPPAGVGSGGYTF. The CDR3 coding sequence is TGTGCCAGCTCACCACCGGCAGGGGTTGGAAGTGGTGGCTACACCTTC.

This clone was seen only once. V usage is TRBV19 and J usage is TRBJ1-1; no clear D gene. This CDR3 is built from 15 residues. The germline V and J ends were trimmed by 2 bases and 4 bases, with 14 bases remaining between them. Germline assignment: CDR1 LNHDA and CDR2 SQIVND (reference sequence). The CDR3 DNA is TGTGCCAGTAGTATAATCGAGGGTGGAGTCACTGAAGCTTTCTTT. Translated: CASSIIEGGVTEAFF.

This chain uses TRBV9 with TRBJ1-5; the match to TRBD1 covers 7 bases. The CDR3 runs to 14 residues. Germline loops: CDR1 SGDLS, CDR2 YYNGEE. J lost 5 bases, V lost 3 bases, and 5 bases had no gene match. The CDR3 DNA follows: TGTGCCAGCAGCGCGGGGACAGCACATCAGCCCCAGCATTTT. It yields the protein CASSAGTAHQPQHF.

Here the CDR3 reads CASSEWGNGNTIYF. The CDR3 nucleotides read TGTGCCAGCAGTGAATGGGGCAACGGAAACACCATATATTTT. The chain combines TRBV25-1 with TRBJ1-3, with a weak D call TRBD1 (5 bases). CDR1 and CDR2 (germline): MGHDK, SYGVNS. Between the trimmed V and J ends, which lost 1 base and 4 bases, there was a span of 8 bases. The CDR3 extends over 14 amino acids.

The rearrangement joins TRBV29-1 to TRBJ2-7, with 12 bases that match TRBD2. The germline V gene encodes CDR1 SQVTM and CDR2 ANQGSEA. The junction had 7 bases not matched to a gene; V was cut back by 6 bases and J by 4 bases. The CDR3 has 14 residues. This CDR3 is CSVGTSGYKYEQYF. The CDR3 nucleotides are TGCAGCGTAGGGACTAGCGGGTACAAATACGAGCAGTACTTC.

The CDR3 sequence: CASSLGYRGNIQYF. The CDR3 nucleotides are TGTGCCAGCAGCTTAGGGTACAGGGGAAACATTCAGTACTTC. The chain recombines TRBV5-6 with TRBJ2-4; 7 bases align to TRBD1. This CDR3 contains 14 residues. J lost 6 bases, V lost 2 bases, and 5 bases had no gene match. Germline assignment: CDR1 SGHDT and CDR2 YYEEEE.

This clone was seen a single time. This chain links TRBV7-2 with TRBJ2-7; 8 bases line up with TRBD2. The CDR3 extends over 15 amino acids. Germline V gene lookup returns CDR1 SGHTA and CDR2 FQGNSA. V lost 1 base to trimming and J lost 4 bases; unmatched junction nucleotides: 6. The DNA of the CDR3 is TGTGCCAGCAGCTTAGAGCCAGCGGGAGCTTACGAGCAGTACTTC. Protein: CASSLEPAGAYEQYF. Variable domain in full (rest from reference TRBV7-2 and TRBJ2-7): GAGVSQSPSNKVTEKGKDVELRCDPISGHTALYWYRQSLGQGLEFLIYFQGNSAPDKSGLPSDRFSAERTGGSVSTLTIQRTQQEDSAVYLCASSLEPAGAYEQYFGPGTRLTVT.

In its sample, this clone was seen a few times. This chain links TRBV6-1 with TRBJ2-7; unclear D gene. V shed 7 bases and J shed 0 bases, with 7 bases lying between them. Germline assignment: CDR1 MNHNS and CDR2 SASEGT. This CDR3 has 12 amino acids. For the CDR3, the DNA is TGTGCCAGCATGAGGTACTCCTACGAGCAGTACTTC. Translation gives CASMRYSYEQYF.

The V call is TRBV5-1, the J call TRBJ1-1, with D maybe TRBD1 (5 bases). Germline CDR1 and CDR2: SGHRS and YFSETQ. V lost 5 bases and J lost 4, with 15 bases in between. The CDR3 extends over 14 amino acids. CDR3 region: CASSDSGGGTEAFF. The DNA of the CDR3 is TGCGCCAGCAGTGATTCGGGGGGAGGCACTGAAGCTTTCTTT.

The gene calls are TRBV7-9 and TRBJ2-1; 12 bases map to TRBD2. J was trimmed by 3 bases and V by 6 bases; bases with no gene match: 3. Germline values: CDR1 SEHNR, CDR2 FQNEAQ (reference sequence). CDR3 size: 15 residues. CDR3 residues: CASRRTSGDYNEQFF. In DNA, the CDR3 is TGTGCCAGCAGGAGGACTAGCGGGGACTACAATGAGCAGTTCTTC.

The chain has TRBV19 and TRBJ2-2; the match to TRBD1 covers 10 bases. The V gene's germline CDR1 is LNHDA and CDR2 SQIVND (reference sequence). V lost 5 bases to trimming and J lost 1 base; unmatched junction nucleotides: 4. The CDR3 loop spans 16 amino acids. The chain's CDR3 is CASSPRDRGNTGELFF. The DNA of the CDR3 is TGTGCCAGTAGTCCCCGGGACAGGGGGAACACCGGGGAGCTGTTTTTT. The full variable domain, completed using reference TRBV19 and TRBJ2-2, is DGGITQSPKYLFRKEGQNVTLSCEQNLNHDAMYWYRQDPGQGLRLIYYSQIVNDFQKGDIAEGYSVSREKKESFPLTVTSAQKNPTAFYLCASSPRDRGNTGELFFGEGSRLTVL.

The V and J genes are TRBV9 and TRBJ2-2; 11 positions match TRBD2. CDR3 size: 16 residues. V dropped 3 bases and J dropped 7; count of bases not matched to a gene: 8. Germline lookup yields CDR1 SGDLS and CDR2 YYNGEE. In DNA form, the CDR3 reads TGTGCCAGCAGCGGACTAGCGGGAAATCAGGTCGGGGAGCTGTTTTTT. Its protein product is CASSGLAGNQVGELFF.

V usage is TRBV6-1 and J usage is TRBJ1-2; D possibly corresponds to TRBD1 (5 bases). The ends were cut back, 2 bases at V and 0 bases at J, with 10 bases in the middle. The CDR3 covers 15 residues. The germline gives CDR1 MNHNS, CDR2 SASEGT. CDR3 loop: CASSELTGTNYGYTF. In nucleotides, the CDR3 is TGTGCCAGCAGTGAATTAACAGGCACTAACTATGGCTACACCTTC.

V usage is TRBV2 and J usage is TRBJ2-2; D call uncertain. The CDR3 length is 13 residues. V was shortened by 4 bases and J by 8 bases, with 11 bases between the two germline ends. Germline V CDR1 and CDR2: SNHLY, FYNNEI. CDR3 coding DNA: TGTGCCAGCAGTGTTCAGGTTTCAGGGGAGCTGTTTTTT. The encoded protein is CASSVQVSGELFF. Combining the CDR3 with reference TRBV2 and TRBJ2-2 gives the whole variable domain EPEVTQTPSHQVTQMGQEVILRCVPISNHLYFYWYRQILGQKVEFLVSFYNNEISEKSEIFDDQFSVERPDGSNFTLKIRSTKLEDSAMYFCASSVQVSGELFFGEGSRLTVL.

This clone appeared once. The chain employs TRBV5-1 and TRBJ2-3, with 7 bases identical to TRBD2. Germline V lookup: CDR1 SGHRS, CDR2 YFSETQ. CDR3 length: 15 amino acids. Unmatched junction bases numbered 8, after V lost 4 bases and J lost 3 bases. The CDR3 is CASSRLGGGTDTQYF. CDR3 nucleotides: TGCGCCAGCAGCAGGCTCGGGGGAGGGACAGATACGCAGTATTTT.

V gene TRBV10-3 combines with J gene TRBJ2-5; unclear D gene. V was cut by 7 bases and J by 3 bases, with 9 bases left in between. This CDR3 has 12 residues. Per germline, CDR1 ENHRY and CDR2 SYGVKD. This CDR3 reads CAIMGDEETQYF. CDR3 bases: TGTGCCATCATGGGCGACGAAGAGACCCAGTACTTC.